These 22 T cell receptor beta chains were sequenced from one sample in a study of cytomegalovirus exposure and HLA in healthy donors (dated by TCRdb to 2016 to 2017). Receptors were amplified or captured by the immunoSEQ multiplex PCR assay. A mixture of 60 forward primers for TCR Vbeta segments and 13 reverse primers for TCR Jbeta segments was used in the multiplex PCR. Imported from immuneACCESS, the table was reduced by TCRdb to in-frame sequences with V and J called. These copies leave out some clones; in studies compared against another copy, an unresolved V gene accounts for under half, and the cause of the remainder is not known. This sample gives some 170,000 clones in total; over 60% of them show up just once. Almost 6.5% of the sample belongs to the ten largest clones. Sequenced: PBMCs. Every receptor here comes from a man aged 40-55 years in good health and CMV-seropositive.

The chain links TRBV5-1 to TRBJ1-1, with 9 nucleotides matching TRBD1. With 4 bases clipped from V and 6 bases from J, the junction kept 10 bases outside the gene matches. This CDR3 has 15 amino acids. Germline CDR1 reads SGHRS; CDR2 reads YFSETQ. CDR3 DNA: TGCGCCAGCAGCCTATCGGGACAGGGTTTAGCTGAAGCTTTCTTT. Translating it yields CASSLSGQGLAEAFF. Full variable domain (outside the CDR3, taken from reference TRBV5-1 and TRBJ1-1): KAGVTQTPRYLIKTRGQQVTLSCSPISGHRSVSWYQQTPGQGLQFLFEYFSETQRNKGNFPGRFSGRQFSNSRSEMNVSTLELGDSALYLCASSLSGQGLAEAFFGQGTRLTVV.

CDR3 residues: CAGCRTSSTGELFF. CDR3 nucleotides: TGTGCCGGCTGCCGTACTAGCTCCACCGGGGAGCTGTTTTTT. The V gene is TRBV2, the J gene TRBJ2-2; tentatively, D is TRBD2 (6 bases). V lost 11 bases and J 4 bases, leaving 17 bases between the germline ends. The germline V gene encodes CDR1 SNHLY and CDR2 FYNNEI. CDR3 length: 14 amino acids.

The CDR3 nucleotides read TGTGCCAGCAGTCTTTGGCTCTCTGGGGCCAACGTCCTGACTTTC. It yields the protein CASSLWLSGANVLTF. V usage is TRBV27 and J usage is TRBJ2-6; D is undetermined. This CDR3 is built from 15 residues. CDR1 is MNHEY and CDR2 is SMNVEV in the germline V gene (reference sequence). Deletions cut 5 bases from V and 0 bases from J, with 8 bases between.

The chain has TRBV7-9 and TRBJ2-1; the match to TRBD2 covers 8 bases. The germline V gene encodes CDR1 SEHNR and CDR2 FQNEAQ (reference sequence). The ends lost 3 bases at V and 6 bases at J; junction bases unmatched: 7. This CDR3 region has 15 residues. The CDR3 here is CASSFFGRGGNEQFF. DNA for the CDR3: TGTGCCAGCAGCTTTTTCGGGAGGGGAGGCAATGAGCAGTTCTTC.

V gene TRBV9 combines with J gene TRBJ2-5, with 11 bases aligning to TRBD2. CDR1 is SGDLS, CDR2 YYNGEE, per germline. The CDR3 spans 18 residues. V was clipped by 0 bases and J by 5 bases; unmatched bases: 12. Written as DNA, the CDR3 is TGTGCCAGCAGCGTAGGGGTGACTAGCGGGATCGGGGGGGAGACCCAGTACTTC. It encodes CASSVGVTSGIGGETQYF.

This clone came up a few times. The J gene is TRBJ2-1, the V gene TRBV28; TRBD2 might be the D (6 bases). The CDR3 has 16 residues. Trimming took 1 base from V and 6 from J, leaving 16 bases between them. CDR1 MDHEN and CDR2 SYDVKM come from the germline V gene. DNA of the CDR3: TGTGCCAGCAGTTTATTTAGGGGTGGCGGGGTCAATGAGCAGTTCTTC. Protein: CASSLFRGGGVNEQFF.

This clone showed up just a few times. The chain joins TRBV9 to TRBJ2-1, with a tentative D call TRBD2 (6 bases). This CDR3 is built from 14 residues. V lost 0 bases and J 7 bases, leaving 11 bases between the germline ends. Germline V lookup: CDR1 SGDLS, CDR2 YYNGEE. The CDR3 loop reads CASSVGRERNEQFF. The CDR3 DNA is TGTGCCAGCAGCGTAGGTCGGGAGCGGAATGAGCAGTTCTTC.

A few counts support this clone. The rearrangement joins TRBV4-2 to TRBJ1-5; unclear D gene. The V end was cut by 1 base, the J end by 2 bases, with 21 bases between. Per the germline V gene, CDR1 is LGHNA and CDR2 is YNFKEQ. This CDR3 is built from 19 residues. This chain's CDR3 is CASSQVSYGRASGNQPQHF. In nucleotides, the CDR3 is TGTGCCAGCAGCCAAGTCTCTTACGGGAGGGCGTCTGGCAATCAGCCCCAGCATTTT.

V usage is TRBV28 and J usage is TRBJ2-5; 9 positions agree with TRBD1. The J call is in doubt because the DNA end fits TRBJ2-7 better. CDR1 is MDHEN and CDR2 is SYDVKM in the germline V gene. This CDR3 contains 14 residues. This CDR3 is CASSMTGGSDEQYF. The CDR3 coding sequence is TGTGCCAGCAGTATGACAGGGGGATCGGACGAGCAGTACTTC.

The CDR3 loop reads CASSPDRDGGYNEQFF. Here the CDR3 DNA reads TGTGCCAGCAGCCCCGACCGGGACGGGGGATACAATGAGCAGTTCTTC. The chain recombines TRBV7-6 with TRBJ2-1; D possibly corresponds to TRBD2 (6 bases). Germline CDR1 SGHVS, CDR2 FNYEAQ. The CDR3 contains 16 residues. V was clipped by 5 bases and J by 4 bases, with 18 bases between them.

This chain connects TRBV7-9 to TRBJ2-7; 11 nucleotides match TRBD1. The V and J ends lost 5 bases and 6 bases, in that order; junction bases with no gene match: 6. The V gene's germline CDR1 is SEHNR and CDR2 FQNEAQ (reference sequence). This CDR3 spans 14 amino acids. DNA of the CDR3: TGTGCCAGCAGCGCGGGACAGGGGGGTGGCGAGCAGTACTTC. Translated, it gives CASSAGQGGGEQYF.

V and J are TRBV5-1 and TRBJ2-1; 10 bases fit TRBD2. CDR1 and CDR2 from the germline V gene are SGHRS and YFSETQ. J gave up 6 bases and V 4 bases, and 4 bases lay outside the gene matches. The CDR3 covers 14 residues. CDR3 coding DNA: TGCGCCAGCAGCCCCCGGACTAGCGGCAATGAGCAGTTCTTC. It is translated as CASSPRTSGNEQFF.

The rearrangement uses TRBV9 and TRBJ2-5; TRBD1 agrees at 9 bases. The CDR3 contains 16 residues. The junction had 8 bases not matched to a gene; V was cut back by 0 bases and J by 5 bases. CDR1 is SGDLS, CDR2 YYNGEE, per germline. Here the CDR3 reads CASSVGTGGRVETQYF. CDR3 coding DNA: TGTGCCAGCAGCGTAGGAACAGGGGGCCGGGTGGAGACCCAGTACTTC.

The J gene is TRBJ2-2, the V gene TRBV6-5; D remains unclear. V lost 6 bases to trimming and J lost 1 base, with 9 bases between them. The CDR3 runs to 14 residues. The germline CDR1 and CDR2 sequences are MNHEY and SVGAGI. This CDR3 is CASSLVWNTGELFF. The CDR3 DNA reads TGTGCCAGCAGCTTAGTTTGGAACACCGGGGAGCTGTTTTTT.

The CDR3 bases are TGTGCCAGCAGCCCTAGAGGGACAGGGGCATTCGGGCAGTTCTTC. Translating gives CASSPRGTGAFGQFF. The chain is built from TRBV7-6 and TRBJ2-1; 10 bases align to TRBD1. The J segment lost 12 bases and the V segment lost 5 bases, leaving 13 bases of the junction unmatched. The CDR3 loop spans 15 amino acids. Germline CDR1 is SGHVS and CDR2 is FNYEAQ.

J is TRBJ1-1 and V is TRBV19; TRBD1 matches at 9 bases. CDR3 length equals 15 residues. Germline CDR1 and CDR2: LNHDA and SQIVND (reference sequence). V dropped 5 bases and J dropped 1; count of bases not matched to a gene: 5. CDR3 nucleotide sequence: TGTGCCAGTAGTCCGGGGACAGGGAAGAACACTGAAGCTTTCTTT. Translated, it gives CASSPGTGKNTEAFF. Full variable domain (remainder filled in from reference TRBV19 and TRBJ1-1): DGGITQSPKYLFRKEGQNVTLSCEQNLNHDAMYWYRQDPGQGLRLIYYSQIVNDFQKGDIAEGYSVSREKKESFPLTVTSAQKNPTAFYLCASSPGTGKNTEAFFGQGTRLTVV.

V usage is TRBV29-1 and J usage is TRBJ2-7; 9 bases line up with TRBD2. The germline CDR1 and CDR2 sequences are SQVTM and ANQGSEA. The junction had 4 bases not matched to a gene; V was cut back by 4 bases and J by 3 bases. CDR3 length: 13 amino acids. CDR3 bases: TGCAGCGTTGTAGCTAGCGGGAACTACGAGCAGTACTTC. The encoded protein is CSVVASGNYEQYF.

This chain links TRBV7-8 with TRBJ2-7; a possible D gene is TRBD1 (7 bases). The CDR3 spans 14 residues. Between the trimmed V and J ends, which lost 4 bases and 3 bases, there was a span of 13 bases. The germline gives CDR1 SGHVS, CDR2 FQNEAQ. The CDR3 bases are TGTGCCAGCAGCTGGACTACAGGGGACTACGAGCAGTACTTC. It codes for CASSWTTGDYEQYF.

Only one count was recorded for this clone. CDR3 nucleotides: TGTGCCAGCAGTTTCGAAGGGACAGGGGGCTCCGGCTACACCTTC. Its translation: CASSFEGTGGSGYTF. This chain uses TRBV6-5 with TRBJ1-2, with 12 bases that match TRBD1. Germline V gene lookup returns CDR1 MNHEY and CDR2 SVGAGI. This CDR3 is 15 amino acids long. Trimming took 4 bases from V and 8 from J; bases not matched to a gene: 8.

This rearrangement joins TRBV7-9 to TRBJ2-1; a weak D match, TRBD2 (6 bases). Germline assignment: CDR1 SEHNR and CDR2 FQNEAQ (reference sequence). The CDR3 is 14 amino acids. Trimming pared 5 bases from V and 5 bases from J, leaving 13 bases between. The CDR3 DNA reads as TGTGCCAGCAGCCGCCTAATAGCGGACAATGAGCAGTTCTTC. It codes for CASSRLIADNEQFF. Drawing the rest from reference TRBV7-9 and TRBJ2-1, the complete variable domain is DTGVSQNPRHKITKRGQNVTFRCDPISEHNRLYWYRQTLGQGPEFLTYFQNEAQLEKSRLLSDRFSAERPKGSFSTLEIQRTEQGDSAMYLCASSRLIADNEQFFGPGTRLTVL.

V is TRBV19 and J is TRBJ1-5, with D unclear. The CDR3 extends over 14 amino acids. Germline CDR1 LNHDA, CDR2 SQIVND (reference sequence). Trimming removed 1 base from V and 3 bases from J, with 7 bases in between. CDR3 bases: TGTGCCAGTAGTATAGCCAGACACAATCAGCCCCAGCATTTT. It is translated as CASSIARHNQPQHF. Looking up the rest from reference TRBV19 and TRBJ1-5 gives the full variable domain: DGGITQSPKYLFRKEGQNVTLSCEQNLNHDAMYWYRQDPGQGLRLIYYSQIVNDFQKGDIAEGYSVSREKKESFPLTVTSAQKNPTAFYLCASSIARHNQPQHFGDGTRLSIL.

The V and J genes are TRBV28 and TRBJ1-5; 8 nucleotides agree with TRBD1. The germline CDR1 and CDR2 sequences are MDHEN and SYDVKM. The CDR3 length is 14 residues. V lost 6 bases and J lost 6; bases outside the gene matches: 7. CDR3 sequence reads: CASRTPGGFQPQHF. CDR3 in DNA: TGTGCCAGCAGAACGCCAGGGGGCTTTCAGCCCCAGCATTTT.